The 16 T cell receptor beta chains presented below share a single source sample, sequenced in a study of blood T cells in healthy people across ages. It was with a sample-barcoded 5' primer and a J-beta primer mix that a second PCR of about 6 to 12 cycles was run. MiXCR, applied by TCRdb to the 5' RACE reads, yields one record per CDR3 protein. The sample holds approximately 1.5 million distinct CDR3 sequences; 35% to 45% are singletons and the top ten take around 4%. The sequenced sample consisted of blood. Receptors originate from a woman aged 18-29 years in good health.

This chain joins TRBV20-1 and TRBJ2-4; 8 nucleotides agree with TRBD2. The J call may be in error: the DNA end matches TRBJ2-7 better. The germline CDR1 and CDR2 sequences are DFQATT and SNEGSKA (reference sequence). The CDR3 is 14 residues long. The CDR3 sequence: CSAPRGGRTYEQYF. The CDR3 coding sequence is TGCAGTGCTCCTCGGGGCGGGAGGACCTACGAGCAGTACTTC.

CDR3 coding DNA: TGTGCCAGCAGTTATGGAGGGTTGGATTCACCCCTCCACTTT. Translation gives CASSYGGLDSPLHF. V gene TRBV6-5 combines with J gene TRBJ1-6; no firm D call. Germline-derived CDR1 and CDR2 are MNHEY and SVGAGI. V lost 3 bases to trimming and J lost 8 bases, with 11 bases between them. The CDR3 spans 14 residues.

This sequence joins TRBV24-1 and TRBJ2-5; 8 positions agree with TRBD2. From germline, CDR1 is KGHDR and CDR2 SFDVKD. J was trimmed by 11 bases and V by 2 bases; bases with no gene match: 15. This CDR3 region has 16 residues. The CDR3 is CATSDSRGGFGNEQYF. The CDR3, as DNA: TGTGCCACCAGTGATTCCCGGGGGGGATTTGGGAATGAGCAGTACTTC.

This clonotype was observed a handful of times. This rearrangement joins TRBV7-9 to TRBJ1-1, with 10 nucleotides matching TRBD1. CDR1 is SEHNR and CDR2 is FQNEAQ in the germline V gene (reference sequence). J was trimmed by 2 bases and V by 5 bases; bases with no gene match: 8. The CDR3 spans 16 residues. Here the CDR3 reads CASSAGTGAGNTEAFF. In nucleotides, the CDR3 is TGTGCCAGCAGCGCGGGGACAGGGGCAGGAAACACTGAAGCTTTCTTT.

The chain recombines TRBV11-2 with TRBJ1-4, with 7 bases that match TRBD1. Germline loops: CDR1 SGHAT, CDR2 FQNNGV. There are 16 residues in the CDR3. J was trimmed by 0 bases and V by 1 base; bases with no gene match: 2. The CDR3 nucleotides read TGTGCCAGCAGCTTAGTGACAGGGACAACTAATGAAAAACTGTTTTTT. Its protein is CASSLVTGTTNEKLFF.

The J gene is TRBJ2-7, the V gene TRBV12-3 or TRBV12-4, with 11 bases lining up with TRBD2. The CDR3 sequence is 16 residues long. V lost 5 bases to trimming and J lost 7 bases; unmatched junction nucleotides: 13. Written as DNA, the CDR3 is TGTGCCAGCAGTCCCTTGACTAGCGGGGTCCACAATGAGCAGTACTTC. Its translation is CASSPLTSGVHNEQYF.

Turning to this clonotype: A read error may explain this, as a much larger clone is one base away. The chain links TRBV20-1 to TRBJ2-1; 8 bases are a match to TRBD2. Trimming cost V 5 bases and J 4 bases; bases outside gene matches: 7. This CDR3 has 14 residues. The germline gives CDR1 DFQATT, CDR2 SNEGSKA (reference sequence). In nucleotides, the CDR3 is TGCAGTGCTGGAGTAGCGGGATCTTACAATGAGCAGTTCTTC. It yields the protein CSAGVAGSYNEQFF.

The genes are TRBV12-3 or TRBV12-4 and TRBJ1-1, with D possibly TRBD1 on 6 matching bases. Trimming stripped 8 bases from V and 0 bases from J, with 19 bases between. The CDR3 runs 16 residues. This CDR3 is CASPCGGREMNTEAFF. In DNA form, the CDR3 reads TGTGCCAGCCCCTGTGGGGGGCGCGAAATGAACACTGAAGCTTTCTTT.

The genes are TRBV4-1 and TRBJ1-1, with 7 bases matching TRBD1. Germline-derived CDR1 and CDR2 are MGHRA and YSYEKL. The CDR3 runs 18 residues. The V gene end was trimmed by 4 bases and the J gene end by 1 base; junction bases not matched to a gene: 15. The CDR3 here is CASSPLVRQGGGNTEAFF. CDR3 nucleotide sequence: TGCGCCAGCAGCCCCCTAGTGCGACAGGGTGGTGGGAACACTGAAGCTTTCTTT.

The genes are TRBV2 and TRBJ2-4, with 10 nucleotides matching TRBD2. The DNA end lines up better with TRBJ2-5; the J call may be wrong. The CDR3 is 14 amino acids. The germline CDR1 and CDR2 sequences are SNHLY and FYNNEI. CDR3 nucleotide sequence: TGTGCCAGCCGGAGCGGGAGGGCGTTGGAGACCCAGTACTTC. It encodes CASRSGRALETQYF.

The rearrangement joins TRBV28 to TRBJ2-7, with 8 bases lining up with TRBD1. V shed 8 bases, J shed 5 bases, and the junction held 11 bases outside the gene matches. CDR1 and CDR2 from the germline V gene are MDHEN and SYDVKM. The CDR3 has 14 residues. The CDR3 sequence is CASAPGTGSHEQYF. The CDR3, as DNA: TGTGCCAGCGCCCCCGGGACAGGTAGCCACGAGCAGTACTTC.

V and J are TRBV5-1 and TRBJ2-3; D perhaps matches TRBD1 (5 bases). The CDR3 runs 14 residues. The germline V gene has CDR1 SGHRS and CDR2 YFSETQ. Deletions cut 0 bases from V and 5 bases from J, with 10 bases between. The CDR3 nucleotides are TGCGCCAGCAGCTTGGTTATAACAGGAGATACGCAGTATTTT. Its translation: CASSLVITGDTQYF.

This clonotype was seen a handful of times. The chain recombines TRBV29-1 with TRBJ2-1, with a weak D call TRBD2 (6 bases). CDR3 length: 14 amino acids. The V end lost 5 bases, the J end lost 0 bases, and 11 bases lay between the germline ends. The V gene's germline CDR1 is SQVTM and CDR2 ANQGSEA. In nucleotides, the CDR3 is TGCAGCGTTCGGCGGGGTAGCTCCTACAATGAGCAGTTCTTC. Translation: CSVRRGSSYNEQFF.

This clonotype was seen many times. The V gene is TRBV20-1, the J gene TRBJ2-7; no clear D. Germline V gene lookup returns CDR1 DFQATT and CDR2 SNEGSKA (reference sequence). The CDR3 runs 12 residues. The germline V and J ends were trimmed by 3 bases and 2 bases, with 8 bases remaining between them. The CDR3 DNA reads TGCAGTGCTAGGGACGATGCCTACGAGCAGTACTTC. Amino acid sequence: CSARDDAYEQYF.

This clonotype turned up a few times. This chain connects TRBV12-3 or TRBV12-4 to TRBJ2-7; possible D gene TRBD1, 5 bases. The ends were cut back, 2 bases at V and 0 bases at J, with 14 bases in the middle. There are 16 residues in the CDR3. This chain's CDR3 is CASSLNAWGSSYEQYF. The CDR3 DNA reads TGTGCCAGCAGTTTAAATGCGTGGGGCAGCTCCTACGAGCAGTACTTC.

This clonotype was observed a handful of times. V is TRBV7-2 and J is TRBJ2-7; no reliable D call. Trimming left V 5 bases short and J 0 bases short, with 11 bases between. The CDR3 totals 14 residues. The germline V gene encodes CDR1 SGHTA and CDR2 FQGNSA. CDR3 nucleotide sequence: TGTGCCAGCAGCCACCGACTGGGCTCCTACGAGCAGTACTTC. Its protein product is CASSHRLGSYEQYF.